The 26 T cell receptor beta chains below were found in one sample sequenced in a study of T cell responses to AZD1222 COVID-19 vaccine. Data came from immunoSEQ multiplex PCR; TCRdb stores just in-frame clones and leaves some out. Among roughly 120,000 clones listed, approximately 90% were seen once. The sequenced sample was peripheral blood, obtained on day 0 of AZD1222 vaccination. These TCRs come from an adult in good health.

The J gene is TRBJ2-3, the V gene TRBV28; weak D call: TRBD2 (10 bases). V lost 6 bases and J 2 bases, leaving 30 bases between the germline ends. This CDR3 is built from 20 residues. The V gene's germline CDR1 is MDHEN and CDR2 SYDVKM. CDR3 in DNA: TGTGCCAGCAGGGGGAACAGGGGGCTGGCTAGCGGGGGATACACAGATACGCAGTATTTT. It yields the protein CASRGNRGLASGGYTDTQYF.

This chain links TRBV19 with TRBJ2-2; D is unclear. V was clipped by 7 bases and J by 4 bases, with 13 bases between them. This CDR3 is built from 14 residues. Per the germline V gene, CDR1 is LNHDA and CDR2 is SQIVND (reference sequence). CDR3 nucleotides: TGTGCCAGTACCCCGTTTGGGCCCACCGGGGAGCTGTTTTTT. Its translation is CASTPFGPTGELFF. Using reference TRBV19 and TRBJ2-2 for the parts outside the CDR3, the full variable domain is DGGITQSPKYLFRKEGQNVTLSCEQNLNHDAMYWYRQDPGQGLRLIYYSQIVNDFQKGDIAEGYSVSREKKESFPLTVTSAQKNPTAFYLCASTPFGPTGELFFGEGSRLTVL.

The V and J genes are TRBV6-5 and TRBJ1-2; 10 positions match TRBD1. In germline, CDR1 is MNHEY, CDR2 SVGAGI. The length of the CDR3 is 14 residues. V shed 6 bases, J shed 4 bases, and the junction held 5 bases outside the gene matches. The CDR3 is CASRRGQGIYGYTF. The CDR3 DNA reads as TGTGCCAGCAGACGGGGACAGGGGATCTATGGCTACACCTTC.

The chain recombines TRBV5-6 with TRBJ1-3; a weak D match, TRBD1 (5 bases). Trimming took off 1 base at V and 2 bases at J, with 13 bases between the two ends. Germline V gene data show CDR1 as SGHDT and CDR2 as YYEEEE. The CDR3 totals 16 residues. DNA for the CDR3: TGTGCCAGCAGCTTGTTGTCAGGGATTACTGGAAACACCATATATTTT. It yields the protein CASSLLSGITGNTIYF.

The chain joins TRBV7-9 to TRBJ2-5, with TRBD2 matching 9 bases. This CDR3 is 15 amino acids long. Germline-derived CDR1 and CDR2 are SEHNR and FQNEAQ (reference sequence). Losses at the gene ends were 5 bases for V and 4 bases for J; bases not matched to a gene: 8. For the CDR3, the DNA is TGTGCCAGCAGCCGAAAGGGACTAGCTGGAGAGACCCAGTACTTC. It translates to CASSRKGLAGETQYF.

This chain links TRBV5-1 with TRBJ2-1; 7 bases are shared with TRBD2. After removal of 0 bases from V and 4 bases from J, the junction contained 7 bases not matched to a gene. The CDR3 covers 16 residues. Germline-derived CDR1 and CDR2 are SGHRS and YFSETQ. The CDR3 is CASSLALASGYNEQFF. CDR3 nucleotides: TGCGCCAGCAGCTTGGCCCTGGCTAGCGGATACAATGAGCAGTTCTTC.

The rearrangement links TRBV5-4 to TRBJ1-1; D is unclear. V lost 0 bases and J 6 bases, leaving 27 bases between the germline ends. The CDR3 spans 19 residues. Germline V gene sequence: CDR1 SGHNT, CDR2 YYREEE (reference sequence). DNA of the CDR3: TGTGCCAGCAGCTTGGGGAAGATGAGCAACATACCCGGGATTGCTGAAGCTTTCTTT. Translating it yields CASSLGKMSNIPGIAEAFF.

This clone occurred once. The V call is TRBV20-1, the J call TRBJ1-1, with 8 bases identical to TRBD1. J was trimmed by 13 bases and V by 6 bases; bases with no gene match: 10. The CDR3 is 11 residues long. Per germline, CDR1 DFQATT and CDR2 SNEGSKA (reference sequence). The CDR3 loop is CSADETGDSFF. The CDR3 nucleotides read TGCAGTGCAGACGAGACAGGGGATAGTTTCTTT.

This clone was recorded once. This chain links TRBV5-6 with TRBJ1-5, with no clear D. CDR1 and CDR2 from the germline V gene are SGHDT and YYEEEE. The CDR3 contains 13 residues. V was trimmed by 0 bases and J by 0 bases, leaving 1 base between them. The CDR3, as DNA: TGTGCCAGCAGCTTGGGTAGCAATCAGCCCCAGCATTTT. Translation: CASSLGSNQPQHF.

This clone occurred a few times. V gene TRBV28 combines with J gene TRBJ1-6; D is perhaps TRBD1 (5 bases). The germline CDR1 and CDR2 sequences are MDHEN and SYDVKM. The length of the CDR3 is 14 residues. Between the trimmed V and J ends, which lost 2 bases and 11 bases, there was a span of 13 bases. CDR3 loop: CASSLLGTYTPLHF. The CDR3 bases are TGTGCCAGCAGTTTACTAGGGACTTACACACCCCTCCACTTT.

This clone was observed a handful of times. This chain uses TRBV9 with TRBJ1-6, with 11 bases lining up with TRBD1. Germline V gives CDR1 SGDLS, CDR2 YYNGEE. With V trimmed by 3 bases and J by 8 bases, 7 bases remained unmatched. The CDR3 loop spans 16 amino acids. CDR3 DNA sequence: TGTGCCAGCAGCGGAGGGACAGGGGGTTCAGATTCACCCCTCCACTTT. As protein: CASSGGTGGSDSPLHF. Supplemented by reference TRBV9 and TRBJ1-6, the full variable domain reads DSGVTQTPKHLITATGQRVTLRCSPRSGDLSVYWYQQSLDQGLQFLIQYYNGEERAKGNILERFSAQQFPDLHSELNLSSLELGDSALYFCASSGGTGGSDSPLHFGNGTRLTVT.

The chain links TRBV19 to TRBJ2-3; 10 bases agree with TRBD1. The ends lost 5 bases at V and 4 bases at J; junction bases unmatched: 3. The germline CDR1 and CDR2 sequences are LNHDA and SQIVND (reference sequence). This CDR3 is built from 14 residues. CDR3 in DNA: TGTGCCAGTAGTTTAGGACAGGGGGCAGATACGCAGTATTTT. This translates into CASSLGQGADTQYF. The full variable domain, with the rest looked up from reference TRBV19 and TRBJ2-3, is DGGITQSPKYLFRKEGQNVTLSCEQNLNHDAMYWYRQDPGQGLRLIYYSQIVNDFQKGDIAEGYSVSREKKESFPLTVTSAQKNPTAFYLCASSLGQGADTQYFGPGTRLTVL.

The gene calls are TRBV6-2 or TRBV6-3 and TRBJ1-3; 7 positions agree with TRBD1. V was pared by 3 bases and J by 0 bases, with 5 bases of the junction left unmatched. This CDR3 region has 16 residues. Germline-derived CDR1 and CDR2 are MNHEY and SVGEGT. This chain's CDR3 is CASSYGGGPSGNTIYF. The CDR3 DNA reads as TGTGCCAGCAGTTATGGAGGGGGCCCCTCTGGAAACACCATATATTTT.

The chain is built from TRBV2 and TRBJ1-1, with D unresolved. Deletions cut 6 bases from V and 2 bases from J, with 10 bases between. Germline values: CDR1 SNHLY, CDR2 FYNNEI. This CDR3 is 13 amino acids long. CDR3 DNA: TGTGCCAGCAGACAGACCGCTAACACTGAAGCTTTCTTT. This encodes CASRQTANTEAFF.

This clone was seen a handful of times. The chain has TRBV11-1 and TRBJ2-3, with TRBD2 as a possible D gene (6 bases). The germline V gene has CDR1 SGHAT and CDR2 FQDESV (reference sequence). V lost 5 bases to trimming and J lost 3 bases, with 12 bases between them. The CDR3 extends over 14 amino acids. CDR3 DNA sequence: TGTGCCAGCAGCGTCGGGAGATCTACAGATACGCAGTATTTT. The encoded protein is CASSVGRSTDTQYF.

The sample holds one count of this clone. This sequence joins TRBV2 and TRBJ2-5; possibly TRBD2 for D (5 bases). The CDR3 covers 14 residues. V lost 1 base to trimming and J lost 4 bases, with 10 bases between them. Germline assignment: CDR1 SNHLY and CDR2 FYNNEI. The CDR3 DNA follows: TGTGCCAGCAGTGAAGAGGCTAGCTCAGAGACCCAGTACTTC. Protein product: CASSEEASSETQYF.

The chain is built from TRBV14 and TRBJ2-5; the D gene is possibly TRBD1 (5 bases). Germline loops: CDR1 SGHDN, CDR2 FVKESK. V lost 1 base to trimming and J lost 5 bases, with 8 bases between them. The length of the CDR3 is 13 residues. The CDR3 here is CASSQGGSETQYF. For the CDR3, the DNA is TGTGCCAGCAGCCAAGGGGGCTCGGAGACCCAGTACTTC.

The chain carries TRBV7-8 and TRBJ2-3, with D perhaps TRBD1 or TRBD2 (5 bases each). The germline V gene encodes CDR1 SGHVS and CDR2 FQNEAQ. CDR3 length: 17 amino acids. The V end was cut by 1 base, the J end by 0 bases, with 14 bases between. CDR3 nucleotides: TGTGCCAGCAGCTTAGGTTTTGGGACCGGGAGCACAGATACGCAGTATTTT. Protein: CASSLGFGTGSTDTQYF.

V usage is TRBV6-5 and J usage is TRBJ2-1, with D maybe TRBD1 (5 bases). This CDR3 contains 13 residues. Trimming stripped 2 bases from V and 6 bases from J, with 8 bases between. Germline V gene sequence: CDR1 MNHEY, CDR2 SVGAGI. In nucleotides, the CDR3 is TGTGCCAGCAGTTACGGGGCCGGCAATGAGCAGTTCTTC. It yields the protein CASSYGAGNEQFF.

This chain connects TRBV7-2 to TRBJ2-3, with D maybe TRBD2 (5 bases). The CDR3 sequence is 15 residues long. The germline CDR1 and CDR2 sequences are SGHTA and FQGNSA. V was shortened by 3 bases and J by 0 bases, with 10 bases between the two germline ends. The CDR3 DNA sequence: TGTGCCAGCAGCTTCGGTCGCGGGAGCACAGATACGCAGTATTTT. It specifies CASSFGRGSTDTQYF.

This chain connects TRBV6-2 or TRBV6-3 to TRBJ2-7; TRBD2 agrees at 12 bases. Germline V lookup: CDR1 MNHEY, CDR2 SVGEGT. CDR3 length equals 17 residues. V lost 5 bases, J lost 3 bases, and 11 bases stayed unmatched. DNA of the CDR3: TGTGCCAGCAGTCGGCTCGGGACTAGCGGGCTCCTCTACGAGCAGTACTTC. Protein: CASSRLGTSGLLYEQYF.

This clone was seen only a few times. The chain combines TRBV28 with TRBJ1-2; 10 bases match TRBD1. The V gene end was trimmed by 6 bases and the J gene end by 8 bases; junction bases not matched to a gene: 6. The CDR3 contains 13 residues. CDR1 MDHEN and CDR2 SYDVKM come from the germline V gene. The CDR3: CASSIGTGDGYTF. DNA of the CDR3: TGTGCCAGCAGCATCGGGACAGGGGACGGCTACACCTTC.

This chain connects TRBV9 to TRBJ2-3; D gene ambiguous. Trimming shortened V by 4 bases and J by 6 bases, and 18 bases separated the two germline ends. The germline V gene encodes CDR1 SGDLS and CDR2 YYNGEE. The CDR3 runs to 15 residues. The CDR3 region is CASSPDPAYQDTQYF. CDR3 nucleotides: TGTGCCAGCAGCCCTGACCCCGCCTATCAGGATACGCAGTATTTT.

The chain links TRBV7-2 to TRBJ2-2; the D is unclear. This CDR3 spans 14 amino acids. Germline V gene lookup returns CDR1 SGHTA and CDR2 FQGNSA. V lost 4 bases and J lost 4, with 10 bases in between. CDR3 in DNA: TGTGCCAGCAGCTCCCGTTTGGGCACCGGGGAGCTGTTTTTT. It yields the protein CASSSRLGTGELFF.

V and J are TRBV28 and TRBJ2-7; unclear D gene. Germline CDR1 and CDR2: MDHEN and SYDVKM. The CDR3 has 14 amino acids. V was pared by 7 bases and J by 3 bases, with 16 bases between. Here the CDR3 reads CASTLAAGNYEQYF. The CDR3 DNA is TGTGCCAGCACCTTGGCGGCAGGTAACTACGAGCAGTACTTC.

The gene calls are TRBV28 and TRBJ2-7; no reliable D call. Trimming removed 5 bases from V and 5 bases from J, with 10 bases in between. This CDR3 is 12 amino acids long. From germline, CDR1 is MDHEN and CDR2 SYDVKM. This CDR3 reads CASSLQYNEQYF. For the CDR3, the DNA is TGTGCCAGCAGTCTCCAATACAACGAGCAGTACTTC.